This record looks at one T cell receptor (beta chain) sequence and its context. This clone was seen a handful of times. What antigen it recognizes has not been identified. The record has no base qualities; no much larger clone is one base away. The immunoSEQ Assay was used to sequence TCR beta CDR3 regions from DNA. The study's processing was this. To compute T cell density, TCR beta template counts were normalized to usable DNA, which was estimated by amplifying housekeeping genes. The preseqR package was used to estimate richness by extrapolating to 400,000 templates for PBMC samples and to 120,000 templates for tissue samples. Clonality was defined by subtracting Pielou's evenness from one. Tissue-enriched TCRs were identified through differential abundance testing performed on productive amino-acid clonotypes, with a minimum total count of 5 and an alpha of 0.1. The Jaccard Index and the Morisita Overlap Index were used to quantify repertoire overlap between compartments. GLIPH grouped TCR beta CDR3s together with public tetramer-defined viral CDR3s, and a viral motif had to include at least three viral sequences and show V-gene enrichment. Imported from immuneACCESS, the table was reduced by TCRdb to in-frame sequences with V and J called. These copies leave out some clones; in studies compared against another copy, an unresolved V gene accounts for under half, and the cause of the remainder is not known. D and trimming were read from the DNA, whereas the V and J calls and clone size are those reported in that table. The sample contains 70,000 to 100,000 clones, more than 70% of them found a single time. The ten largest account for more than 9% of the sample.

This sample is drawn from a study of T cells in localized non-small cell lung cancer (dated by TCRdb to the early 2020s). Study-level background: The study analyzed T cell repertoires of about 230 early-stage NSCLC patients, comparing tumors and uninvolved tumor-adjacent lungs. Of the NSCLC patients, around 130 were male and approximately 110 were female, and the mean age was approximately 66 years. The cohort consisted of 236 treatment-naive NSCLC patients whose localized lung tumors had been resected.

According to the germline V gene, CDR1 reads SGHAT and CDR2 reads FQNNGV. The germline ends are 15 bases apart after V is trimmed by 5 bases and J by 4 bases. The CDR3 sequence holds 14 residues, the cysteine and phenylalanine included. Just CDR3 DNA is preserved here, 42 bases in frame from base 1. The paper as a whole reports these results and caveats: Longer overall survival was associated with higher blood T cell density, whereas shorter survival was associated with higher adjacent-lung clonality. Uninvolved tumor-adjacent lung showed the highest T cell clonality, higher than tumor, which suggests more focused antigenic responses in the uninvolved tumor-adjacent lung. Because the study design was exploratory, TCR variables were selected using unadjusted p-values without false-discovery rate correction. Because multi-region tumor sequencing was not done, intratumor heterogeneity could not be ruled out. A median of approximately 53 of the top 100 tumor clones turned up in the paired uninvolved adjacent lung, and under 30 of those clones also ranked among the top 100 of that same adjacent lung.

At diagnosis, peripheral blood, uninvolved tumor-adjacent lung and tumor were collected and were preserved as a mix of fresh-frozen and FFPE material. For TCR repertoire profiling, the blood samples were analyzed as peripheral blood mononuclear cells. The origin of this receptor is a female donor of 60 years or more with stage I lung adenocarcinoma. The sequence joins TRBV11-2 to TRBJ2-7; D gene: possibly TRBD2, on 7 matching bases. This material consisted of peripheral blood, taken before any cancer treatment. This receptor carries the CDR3 CASSRSGGQYEQYF. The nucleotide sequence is TGTGCCAGCAGCCGCTCCGGGGGGCAATACGAGCAGTACTTC.